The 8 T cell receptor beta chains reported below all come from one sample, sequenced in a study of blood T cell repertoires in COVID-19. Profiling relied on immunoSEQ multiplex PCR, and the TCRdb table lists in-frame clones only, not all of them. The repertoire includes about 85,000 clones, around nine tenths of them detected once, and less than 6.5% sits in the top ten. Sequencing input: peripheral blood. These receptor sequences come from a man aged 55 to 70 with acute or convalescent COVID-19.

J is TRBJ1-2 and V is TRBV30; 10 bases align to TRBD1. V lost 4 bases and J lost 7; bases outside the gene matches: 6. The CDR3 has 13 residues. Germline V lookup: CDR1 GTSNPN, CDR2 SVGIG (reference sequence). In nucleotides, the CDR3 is TGTGCCTGGAAAGGGACAGGGGTGACTGGCTACACCTTC. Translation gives CAWKGTGVTGYTF.

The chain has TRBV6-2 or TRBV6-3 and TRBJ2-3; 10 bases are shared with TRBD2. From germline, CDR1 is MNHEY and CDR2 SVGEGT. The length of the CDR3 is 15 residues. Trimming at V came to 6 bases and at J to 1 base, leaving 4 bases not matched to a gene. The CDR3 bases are TGTGCCAGCAGCCCTACTAGCGGGGGCACAGATACGCAGTATTTT. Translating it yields CASSPTSGGTDTQYF.

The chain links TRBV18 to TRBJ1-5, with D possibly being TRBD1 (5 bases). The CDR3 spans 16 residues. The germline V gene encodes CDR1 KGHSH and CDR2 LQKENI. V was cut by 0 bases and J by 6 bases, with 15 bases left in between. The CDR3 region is CASSPPWGVGGQPQHF. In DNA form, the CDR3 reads TGTGCCAGCTCACCACCCTGGGGGGTAGGTGGTCAGCCCCAGCATTTT.

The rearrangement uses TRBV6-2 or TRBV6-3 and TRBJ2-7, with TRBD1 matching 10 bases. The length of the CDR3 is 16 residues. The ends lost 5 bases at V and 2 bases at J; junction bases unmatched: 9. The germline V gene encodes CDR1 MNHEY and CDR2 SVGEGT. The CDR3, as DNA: TGTGCCAGCAGTCACCGGGGGACAGGGGACACCTACGAGCAGTACTTC. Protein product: CASSHRGTGDTYEQYF.

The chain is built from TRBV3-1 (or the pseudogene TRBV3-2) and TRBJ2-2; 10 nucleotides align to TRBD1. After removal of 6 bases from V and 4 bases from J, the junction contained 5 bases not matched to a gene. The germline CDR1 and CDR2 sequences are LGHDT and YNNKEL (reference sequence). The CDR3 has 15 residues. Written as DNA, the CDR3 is TGTGCCAGCAGTCAGACAGGGGGCGGCACCGGGGAGCTGTTTTTT. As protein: CASSQTGGGTGELFF.

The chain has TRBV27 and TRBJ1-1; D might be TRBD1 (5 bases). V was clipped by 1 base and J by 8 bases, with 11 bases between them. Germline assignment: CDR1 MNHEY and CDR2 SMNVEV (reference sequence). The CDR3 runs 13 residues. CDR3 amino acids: CASSLLAGPEAFF. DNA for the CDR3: TGTGCCAGCAGTTTATTAGCAGGGCCCGAAGCTTTCTTT.

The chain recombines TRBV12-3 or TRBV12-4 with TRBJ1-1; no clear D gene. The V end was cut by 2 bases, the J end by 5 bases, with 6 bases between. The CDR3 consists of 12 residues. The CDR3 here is CASSLLLTEAFF. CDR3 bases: TGTGCCAGCAGTTTACTGTTAACTGAAGCTTTCTTT.

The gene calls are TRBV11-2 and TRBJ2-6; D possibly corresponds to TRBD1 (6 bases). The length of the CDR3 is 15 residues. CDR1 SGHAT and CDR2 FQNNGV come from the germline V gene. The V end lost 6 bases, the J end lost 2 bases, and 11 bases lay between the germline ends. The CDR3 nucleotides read TGTGCCAGCAGTACGGACAGAACTGGGGCCAACGTCCTGACTTTC. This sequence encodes CASSTDRTGANVLTF.